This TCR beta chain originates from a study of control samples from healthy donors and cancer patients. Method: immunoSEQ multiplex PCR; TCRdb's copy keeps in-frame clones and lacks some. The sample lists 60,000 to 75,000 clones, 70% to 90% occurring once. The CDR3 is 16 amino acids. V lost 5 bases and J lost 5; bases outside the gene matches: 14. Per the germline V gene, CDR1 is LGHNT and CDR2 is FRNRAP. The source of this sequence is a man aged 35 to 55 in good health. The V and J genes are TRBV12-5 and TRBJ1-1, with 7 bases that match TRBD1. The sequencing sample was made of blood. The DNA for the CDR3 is TGTGCTAGTGGTCTCCAACAGGGGTACGTGAGAACTGAAGCTTTCTTT. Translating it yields CASGLQQGYVRTEAFF.